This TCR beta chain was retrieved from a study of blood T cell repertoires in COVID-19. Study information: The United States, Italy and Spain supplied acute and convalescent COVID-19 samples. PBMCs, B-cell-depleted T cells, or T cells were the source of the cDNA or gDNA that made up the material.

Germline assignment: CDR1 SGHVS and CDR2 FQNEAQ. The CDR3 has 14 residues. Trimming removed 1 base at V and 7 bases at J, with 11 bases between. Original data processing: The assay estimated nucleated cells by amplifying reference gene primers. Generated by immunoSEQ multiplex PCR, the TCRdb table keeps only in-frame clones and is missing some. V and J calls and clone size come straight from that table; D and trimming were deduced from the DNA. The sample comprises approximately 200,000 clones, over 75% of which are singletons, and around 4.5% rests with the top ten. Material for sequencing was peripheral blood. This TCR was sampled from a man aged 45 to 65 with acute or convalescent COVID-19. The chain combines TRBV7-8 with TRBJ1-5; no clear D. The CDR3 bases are TGTGCCAGCAGCTTAGACGGGGTAGGGCAGCCCCAGCATTTT. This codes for CASSLDGVGQPQHF.